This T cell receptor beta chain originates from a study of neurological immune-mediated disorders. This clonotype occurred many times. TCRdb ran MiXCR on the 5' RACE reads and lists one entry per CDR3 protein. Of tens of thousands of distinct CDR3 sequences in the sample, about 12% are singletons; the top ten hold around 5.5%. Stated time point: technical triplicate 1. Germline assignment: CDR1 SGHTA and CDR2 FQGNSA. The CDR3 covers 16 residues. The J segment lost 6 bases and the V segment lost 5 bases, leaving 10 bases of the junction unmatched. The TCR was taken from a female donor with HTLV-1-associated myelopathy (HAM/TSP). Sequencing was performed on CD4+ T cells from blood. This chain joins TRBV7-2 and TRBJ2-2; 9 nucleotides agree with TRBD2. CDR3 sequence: CASSRAGGGAPGELFF. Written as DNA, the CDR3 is TGTGCCAGCAGCCGTGCTGGCGGGGGGGCCCCCGGGGAGCTGTTTTTT.